This is a list of T cell receptor beta chains from one sample in a study of Tregs in tolerant kidney transplant recipients. The protocol was immunoSEQ multiplex PCR, while the TCRdb copy is restricted to in-frame clones and leaves out a portion. The repertoire consists of 90,000 to 130,000 clones, with almost 90% occurring once and the leading ten covering 0.34%. The sample in question was CD4+ T cells from blood, obtained before the transplant. The receptors originated from a human donor who received a combined kidney and bone marrow transplant. Both conserved end residues are part of each CDR3. A D gene is named only where the DNA matches it firmly. Clone size is stated in some rows and not others, as once, few, many or a class when expanded.

TRBV28,-,-,TRBJ1-4,TGTGCCAGCCTAGAAAGGGAGGGTGGTAAACTGTTTTTT,CASLEREGGKLFF
TRBV28,-,-,TRBJ1-1,TGTGCCAGCAGTCCTATGGGGCTACAACAGGGACACACTGAAGCTTTCTTT,CASSPMGLQQGHTEAFF
TRBV28,-,TRBD1,TRBJ2-7,TGTGCCAGCAGTTTCTTCCCGTTGGGACAGGCTCGCGACGAGCAGTACTTC,CASSFFPLGQARDEQYF
TRBV29-1,-,TRBD2,TRBJ2-1,TGCAGCGTTGGGACTAGCGGGAGATCCTACAATGAGCAGTTCTTC,CSVGTSGRSYNEQFF
TRBV7-9,-,-,TRBJ1-1,TGTGCCAGCAGCTTAGGGCTCGGGGGCACTGAAGCTTTCTTT,CASSLGLGGTEAFF
TRBV2,-,-,TRBJ2-3,TGTGCCAGCAAGGGGGGGGGAGATACGCAGTATTTT,CASKGGGDTQYF
TRBV6-1,-,TRBD2,TRBJ2-7,TGTGCCAGCACGACTAGCGGGGAGTACGAGCAGTACTTC,CASTTSGEYEQYF
TRBV5-1,-,-,TRBJ1-4,TGCGCCAGCAGCTTGAGGGGCTCAGGGACAACTAATGAAAAACTGTTTTTT,CASSLRGSGTTNEKLFF
TRBV7-2,once,TRBD2,TRBJ2-7,TGTGCCAGCAGCTTACTCCTAGCGGGGGTCTACGAGCAGTACTTC,CASSLLLAGVYEQYF
TRBV7-9,-,-,TRBJ2-3,TGTGCCAGCAGCCACCCCGTCGGAGGAGCCCCAGATACGCAGTATTTT,CASSHPVGGAPDTQYF
TRBV27,-,-,TRBJ2-6,TGTGCCAGCAGTCTAGAATCTGGGGCCAACGTCCTGACTTTC,CASSLESGANVLTF
TRBV5-1,-,-,TRBJ1-1,TGCGCCAGTAATGCCCCGCCCGGGACTGAAGCTTTCTTT,CASNAPPGTEAFF
TRBV28,-,-,TRBJ1-4,TGTGCCAGCAGTTTAAGCGGGATAAATGAAAAACTGTTTTTT,CASSLSGINEKLFF
TRBV7-2,-,TRBD2,TRBJ2-7,TGTGCCAGCAGCTTAGCGGAGACTAGCGGGGGGGGCTCCTACGAGCAGTACTTC,CASSLAETSGGGSYEQYF
TRBV10-2,-,-,TRBJ2-3,TGCGCCAGCAGTGATGGGGGGGGCCGCGATACGCAGTATTTT,CASSDGGGRDTQYF
TRBV5-1,-,-,TRBJ1-4,TGCGCCAGCAGCTTGAGGTCGGGGGAAAATGAAAAACTGTTTTTT,CASSLRSGENEKLFF
TRBV6-1,-,-,TRBJ1-5,TGTGCCAGCAGCCGGGGTCCCTCGGGGGATCAGCCCCAGCATTTT,CASSRGPSGDQPQHF
TRBV6-6,few,-,TRBJ1-4,TGTGCCAGCGGTTGGGAGTCAGGAAAACTGTTTTTT,CASGWESGKLFF
TRBV28,-,-,TRBJ1-3,TGTGCCAGCAGCTCCCCGGCAGGGGACGGAAACACCATATATTTT,CASSSPAGDGNTIYF
TRBV15,-,-,TRBJ1-1,TGCGCCACCAGTGACCGGGGGGTCGGGAACACTGAAGCTTTCTTT,CATSDRGVGNTEAFF
TRBV21-1,-,-,TRBJ2-7,TGTGCCAGCAGCAAAGAACCCGGTGGGGGGAGCTCCTACGAGCAGTACTTC,CASSKEPGGGSSYEQYF
TRBV9,-,-,TRBJ2-2,TGTGCCAGCAGCGTATCCCAATTCACCGGGGAGCTGTTTTTT,CASSVSQFTGELFF
TRBV7-8,once,TRBD1,TRBJ1-1,TGTGCCAGCAGCTTCGACAGGGACACTGAAGCTTTCTTT,CASSFDRDTEAFF
TRBV4-1,-,TRBD1,TRBJ1-4,TGCGCCAGCAGCCAAACAGGGGGCTTGACTAATGAAAAACTGTTTTTT,CASSQTGGLTNEKLFF
TRBV6-5,-,TRBD2,TRBJ2-5,TGTGCCAGCAGTTTGGGACTAGCGGGGGCCAGGGAGACCCAGTACTTC,CASSLGLAGARETQYF
TRBV7-2,-,-,TRBJ1-3,TGTGCCAGCAGCTTAGCCCTGAAGACGCGCGGCTCTGGAAACACCATATATTTT,CASSLALKTRGSGNTIYF
TRBV5-6,-,-,TRBJ2-5,TGTGCCAGCAGCTTGGTGGAGGAAGAGACCCAGTACTTC,CASSLVEEETQYF
TRBV9,-,-,TRBJ2-7,TGTGCCAGCAGCCCAAGGGACTTTTCCTACGAGCAGTACTTC,CASSPRDFSYEQYF
TRBV27,few,TRBD2,TRBJ2-2,TGTGCCAGCAGGGGACTAGCGGGGCCCACCGGGGAGCTGTTTTTT,CASRGLAGPTGELFF
TRBV7-2,-,TRBD2,TRBJ2-1,TGTGCCAGCAGCTTAGAGGCGGGAGTTTTGGATGAGCAGTTCTTC,CASSLEAGVLDEQFF
TRBV11-2,-,TRBD2,TRBJ2-5,TGTGCCAGCAGCCAACCCCCCGAGGGTCTAGCGGAAGAGACCCAGTACTTC,CASSQPPEGLAEETQYF
TRBV5-1,-,-,TRBJ2-3,TGCGCCAGCAGCACAAGAGCGGACGGCACAGATACGCAGTATTTT,CASSTRADGTDTQYF
TRBV19,-,TRBD1,TRBJ2-3,TGTGCCAGTAGTGGAGGACAGGGGAGTGTTACAGATACGCAGTATTTT,CASSGGQGSVTDTQYF
TRBV18,-,TRBD1,TRBJ1-2,TGTGCCAGCTCACCAGTCGCGAGGGGGCAAGGCTACACCTTC,CASSPVARGQGYTF
TRBV4-1,few,TRBD1,TRBJ1-2,TGCGCCAGCAGCCAGGGAAGGGACAGGGTTCGGTATGGCTACACCTTC,CASSQGRDRVRYGYTF
TRBV4-3,few,-,TRBJ2-7,TGCGCCAGCAGCCAAGAAGACAGCTCCTACGAGCAGTACTTC,CASSQEDSSYEQYF
TRBV29-1,-,-,TRBJ1-1,TGCAGCGTTGAAGCACCAGAAAACACTGAAGCTTTCTTT,CSVEAPENTEAFF
TRBV14,-,-,TRBJ2-3,TGTGCCAGCAGCCAAGGGGGAGCAACAGATACGCAGTATTTT,CASSQGGATDTQYF
TRBV5-4,few,TRBD1,TRBJ2-1,TGTGCCAGCAGCTTTTCGGGGACAGGGTTCCATGAGCAGTTCTTC,CASSFSGTGFHEQFF
TRBV2,-,TRBD2,TRBJ2-3,TGTGCCAGCATGGTAGCGGGGGGGCCCGGCACAGATACGCAGTATTTT,CASMVAGGPGTDTQYF